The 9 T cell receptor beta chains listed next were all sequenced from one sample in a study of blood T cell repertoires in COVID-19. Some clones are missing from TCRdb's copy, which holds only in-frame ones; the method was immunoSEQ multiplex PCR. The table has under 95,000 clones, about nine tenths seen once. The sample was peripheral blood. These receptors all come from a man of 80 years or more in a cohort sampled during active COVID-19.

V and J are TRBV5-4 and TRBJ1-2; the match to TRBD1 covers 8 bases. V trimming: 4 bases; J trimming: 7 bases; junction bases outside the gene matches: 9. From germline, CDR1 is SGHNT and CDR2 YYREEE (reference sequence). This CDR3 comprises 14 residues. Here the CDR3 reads CASSTGQGRGGYTF. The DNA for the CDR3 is TGTGCCAGCAGCACCGGACAGGGAAGGGGTGGCTACACCTTC.

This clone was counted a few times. CDR3 DNA: TGTGCCAGCAGTTACCAGGGTAAATGGTTCGAGGAGCTGTTTTTT. This encodes CASSYQGKWFEELFF. This chain connects TRBV6-6 to TRBJ2-2; D is perhaps TRBD1 (5 bases). CDR1 is MNHNY and CDR2 is SVGAGI in the germline V gene (reference sequence). This CDR3 has 15 amino acids. The V gene lost 2 bases and the J gene lost 10 bases, with 17 bases spanning the gap.

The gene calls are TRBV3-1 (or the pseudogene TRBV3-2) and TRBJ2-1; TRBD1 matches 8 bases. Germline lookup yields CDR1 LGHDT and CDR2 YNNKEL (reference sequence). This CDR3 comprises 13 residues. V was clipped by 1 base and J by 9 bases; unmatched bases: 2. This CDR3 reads CASSQVGTGEQFF. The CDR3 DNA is TGTGCCAGCAGCCAAGTTGGGACAGGTGAGCAGTTCTTC.

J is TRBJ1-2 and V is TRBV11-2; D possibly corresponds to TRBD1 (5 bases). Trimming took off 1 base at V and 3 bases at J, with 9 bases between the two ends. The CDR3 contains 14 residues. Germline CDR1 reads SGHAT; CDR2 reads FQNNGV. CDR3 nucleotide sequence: TGTGCCAGCAGCTTAGGGCGGGGCCACTATGGCTACACCTTC. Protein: CASSLGRGHYGYTF. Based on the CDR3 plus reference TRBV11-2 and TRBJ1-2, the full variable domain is EAGVAQSPRYKIIEKRQSVAFWCNPISGHATLYWYQQILGQGPKLLIQFQNNGVVDDSQLPKDRFSAERLKGVDSTLKIQPAKLEDSAVYLCASSLGRGHYGYTFGSGTRLTVV.

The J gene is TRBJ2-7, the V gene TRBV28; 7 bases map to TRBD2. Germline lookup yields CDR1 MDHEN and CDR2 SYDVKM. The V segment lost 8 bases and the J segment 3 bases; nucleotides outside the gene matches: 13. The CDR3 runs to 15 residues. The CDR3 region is CASPLGRPLSYEQYV. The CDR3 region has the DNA TGTGCCAGCCCCCTCGGGAGGCCGCTCAGCTACGAGCAGTACGTC.

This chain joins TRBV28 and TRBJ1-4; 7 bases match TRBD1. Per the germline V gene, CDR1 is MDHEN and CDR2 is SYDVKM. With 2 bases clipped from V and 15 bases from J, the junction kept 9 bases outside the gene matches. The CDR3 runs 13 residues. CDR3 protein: CASSLPHRGLLFF. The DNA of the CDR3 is TGTGCCAGCAGTTTACCCCACAGGGGCCTGTTGTTTTTT. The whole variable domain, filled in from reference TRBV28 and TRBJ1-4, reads DVKVTQSSRYLVKRTGEKVFLECVQDMDHENMFWYRQDPGLGLRLIYFSYDVKMKEKGDIPEGYSVSREKKERFSLILESASTNQTSMYLCASSLPHRGLLFFGSGTQLSVL.

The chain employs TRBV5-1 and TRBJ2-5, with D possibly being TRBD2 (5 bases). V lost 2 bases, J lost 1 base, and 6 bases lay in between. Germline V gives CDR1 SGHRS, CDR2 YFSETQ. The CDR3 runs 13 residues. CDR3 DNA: TGCGCCAGCAGCTTCGGGGTCCAAGAGACCCAGTACTTC. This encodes CASSFGVQETQYF.

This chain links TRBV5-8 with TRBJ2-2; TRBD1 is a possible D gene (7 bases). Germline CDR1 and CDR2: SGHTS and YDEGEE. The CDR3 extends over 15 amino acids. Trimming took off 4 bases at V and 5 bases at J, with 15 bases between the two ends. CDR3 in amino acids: CASSTGDSFTGELFF. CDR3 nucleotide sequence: TGTGCCAGCAGCACGGGGGACAGCTTTACCGGGGAGCTGTTTTTT.

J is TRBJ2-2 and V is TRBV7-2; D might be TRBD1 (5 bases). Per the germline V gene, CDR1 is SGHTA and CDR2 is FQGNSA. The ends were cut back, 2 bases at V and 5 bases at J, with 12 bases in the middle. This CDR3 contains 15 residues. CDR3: CASSLLVRDTGELFF. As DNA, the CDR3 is TGTGCCAGCAGCTTACTAGTCAGGGATACCGGGGAGCTGTTTTTT.